These 14 T cell receptor beta chains originate from one sample sequenced in a study of CD8 T cells in ankylosing spondylitis. General study results and limits: Apparently characteristic of ankylosing spondylitis blood was a TCR beta motif (roughly 8 highly homologous variants).

TCRdb used MiXCR to reprocess the 5' RACE reads, holding one entry per CDR3 protein. This table has some 200,000 distinct CDR3 sequences, 7.3% appearing once. No antigens are known for them. The sequenced material came from blood, either unsorted or a sorted T cell fraction (not recorded which). These receptors came from a male donor with ankylosing spondylitis.

This clonotype was counted a few times. This chain connects TRBV6-2 or TRBV6-3 to TRBJ2-7; 7 positions match TRBD2. Germline-derived CDR1 and CDR2 are MNHEY and SVGEGT. Trimming at V came to 2 bases and at J to 2 bases, leaving 6 bases not matched to a gene. CDR3 size: 15 residues. The CDR3 here is CASSYGGGIPYEQYF. The CDR3 DNA follows: TGTGCCAGCAGTTACGGCGGGGGAATCCCCTACGAGCAGTACTTC.

This clonotype was observed many times. The genes are TRBV12-3 or TRBV12-4 and TRBJ1-5; unclear D gene. The CDR3 contains 14 residues. With 6 bases removed from V and 4 bases from J, the gap between germline ends came to 13 bases. The CDR3 nucleotides are TGTGCCAGCAGCCCTTCAGTTGGAAATCAGCCCCAGCATTTT. It codes for CASSPSVGNQPQHF.

This rearrangement joins TRBV20-1 to TRBJ1-6, with D uncertain. From germline, CDR1 is DFQATT and CDR2 SNEGSKA (reference sequence). Trimming removed 3 bases at V and 0 bases at J, with 15 bases between. The CDR3 totals 17 residues. For the CDR3, the DNA is TGCAGTGCTAGTACTCGGGCAGGAAGCTCCTATAATTCACCCCTCCACTTT. Protein product: CSASTRAGSSYNSPLHF.

This clonotype showed up many times. CDR3 coding DNA: TGTGCCAGCGCCTTTGACGGGGACAGAGCCTACGAGCAGTACTTC. This sequence encodes CASAFDGDRAYEQYF. The chain links TRBV7-9 to TRBJ2-7; 7 nucleotides match TRBD1. The CDR3 is 15 amino acids. Germline CDR1 reads SEHNR; CDR2 reads FQNEAQ (reference sequence). J was trimmed by 2 bases and V by 8 bases; bases with no gene match: 12.

This clonotype was found many times. This rearrangement joins TRBV28 to TRBJ2-7, with TRBD1 matching 8 bases. V lost 5 bases to trimming and J lost 2 bases; unmatched junction nucleotides: 5. Germline loops: CDR1 MDHEN, CDR2 SYDVKM. The CDR3 consists of 14 residues. The CDR3 protein is CASSDRDRTYEQYF. In DNA, the CDR3 is TGTGCCAGCAGTGACCGGGACAGGACCTACGAGCAGTACTTC.

This clonotype was seen repeatedly, ten times or more. The chain combines TRBV10-3 with TRBJ1-1; weak D call: TRBD1 (6 bases). V lost 4 bases and J 8 bases, leaving 14 bases between the germline ends. This CDR3 has 13 amino acids. Germline CDR1 is ENHRY and CDR2 is SYGVKD. Here the CDR3 reads CAISGGQKGEAFF. The CDR3 DNA sequence: TGTGCCATCAGTGGAGGACAGAAAGGCGAAGCTTTCTTT.

There are a few counts of this clonotype. The chain has TRBV4-2 and TRBJ2-6, with 11 positions matching TRBD1. V lost 1 base to trimming and J lost 1 base; unmatched junction nucleotides: 3. The CDR3 runs 18 residues. CDR1 is LGHNA and CDR2 is YNFKEQ in the germline V gene. The CDR3 loop is CASSQGTGGASGANVLTF. As DNA, the CDR3 is TGTGCCAGCAGCCAAGGGACAGGGGGCGCGTCTGGGGCCAACGTCCTGACTTTC.

V is TRBV6-5 and J is TRBJ2-1; D possibly corresponds to TRBD1 (5 bases). V was pared by 8 bases and J by 3 bases, with 8 bases between. Germline CDR1 is MNHEY and CDR2 is SVGAGI. CDR3 length equals 12 residues. CDR3 residues: CASEDSYNEQFF. CDR3 in DNA: TGTGCCAGCGAAGACAGCTACAATGAGCAGTTCTTC.

The chain links TRBV20-1 to TRBJ2-7, with D tentatively TRBD2 (6 bases). Germline V gene data show CDR1 as DFQATT and CDR2 as SNEGSKA (reference sequence). Trimming took off 6 bases at V and 3 bases at J, with 15 bases between the two ends. The CDR3 sequence is 13 residues long. CDR3 DNA: TGCAGTGCAGACGGGGTGGACTACTACGAGCAGTACTTC. It encodes CSADGVDYYEQYF.

This clonotype has ten or more counts. The chain carries TRBV15 and TRBJ1-4; D is unclear. CDR3 length equals 11 residues. Trimming shortened V by 5 bases and J by 9 bases, and 7 bases separated the two germline ends. From germline, CDR1 is LNHNV and CDR2 YYDKDF (reference sequence). The CDR3 region has the DNA TGTGCCACCAGCGGCCGGCAAAAACTGTTTTTT. Its translation is CATSGRQKLFF.

This clonotype was counted ten times or more. The V call is TRBV28, the J call TRBJ2-7, with D perhaps matching TRBD1 (6 bases). Germline values: CDR1 MDHEN, CDR2 SYDVKM. Trimming took off 5 bases at V and 4 bases at J, with 18 bases between the two ends. The CDR3 has 15 residues. Here the CDR3 reads CASSIPRGNNYEQYF. The DNA of the CDR3 is TGTGCCAGCAGTATACCCAGGGGAAATAATTACGAGCAGTACTTC.

At least ten counts were recorded for this clonotype. The genes are TRBV29-1 and TRBJ2-1; the D gene could be TRBD1 or TRBD2 (5 bases each). The germline CDR1 and CDR2 sequences are SQVTM and ANQGSEA. V was shortened by 8 bases and J by 3 bases, with 14 bases between the two germline ends. This CDR3 is built from 13 residues. The DNA for the CDR3 is TGCAGCTATGGGGCGGGTAACTACAATGAGCAGTTCTTC. It yields the protein CSYGAGNYNEQFF.

This clonotype was counted at least ten times. The chain links TRBV11-1 to TRBJ2-5; 7 positions match TRBD1. Germline CDR1 reads SGHAT; CDR2 reads FQDESV (reference sequence). V shed 1 base and J 0 bases; nucleotides not matched to a gene: 11. This CDR3 contains 18 residues. In DNA, the CDR3 is TGTGCCAGCAGCTTAGGACCTTTACAGGGGTCTTACCAAGAGACCCAGTACTTC. Protein sequence: CASSLGPLQGSYQETQYF. Together with reference TRBV11-1 and TRBJ2-5, the CDR3 gives the full variable domain: EAEVAQSPRYKITEKSQAVAFWCDPISGHATLYWYRQILGQGPELLVQFQDESVVDDSQLPKDRFSAERLKGVDSTLKIQPAELGDSAMYLCASSLGPLQGSYQETQYFGPGTRLLVL.

This clonotype has at least ten counts. The chain couples TRBV2 to TRBJ2-7; possibly TRBD1 for D (6 bases). Germline values: CDR1 SNHLY, CDR2 FYNNEI. The ends were cut back, 3 bases at V and 0 bases at J, with 12 bases in the middle. This CDR3 is 15 amino acids long. CDR3 in DNA: TGTGCCAGCAGTGAGGGACACTACATCTCCTACGAGCAGTACTTC. It translates to CASSEGHYISYEQYF.